The T cell receptor beta chain under discussion was sequenced for a study of T cell changes during pregnancy in multiple sclerosis. V lost 9 bases to trimming and J lost 7 bases; unmatched junction nucleotides: 14. The CDR3 sequence is 14 residues long. The germline CDR1 and CDR2 sequences are KGHSH and LQKENI. Libraries were prepared by immunoSEQ multiplex PCR; TCRdb keeps only in-frame clonotypes and omits some of them. The sample records about 40,000 clones, 90% to 95% being singletons. The sample consisted of CD8+ T cells from peripheral blood mononuclear cells, taken before pregnancy. The sequence derives from a female donor with multiple sclerosis, enrolled in a pregnancy study. J is TRBJ2-7 and V is TRBV18, with TRBD2 identical over 8 bases. The CDR3 spells CASSGTSGLVEQYF. The CDR3 DNA reads TGTGCCAGTTCCGGGACTAGTGGATTGGTAGAGCAGTACTTC. The full variable domain, rest sourced from reference TRBV18 and TRBJ2-7, is NAGVMQNPRHLVRRRGQEARLRCSPMKGHSHVYWYRQLPEEGLKFMVYLQKENIIDESGMPKERFSAEFPKEGPSILRIQQVVRGDSAAYFCASSGTSGLVEQYFGPGTRLTVT.